This record looks at one TCR beta chain sequence and its context. What it recognizes is unknown. The CDR3 sequence is 13 residues long. V lost 4 bases and J lost 4, with 11 bases in between. Germline CDR1 reads GTSNPN; CDR2 reads SVGIG (reference sequence). The entry originates in a study of shared clonotypes between healthy human individuals. Study in general: Donors were a couple of women and a few men aged 18 to 49.

At deep level, the assay was performed. In the original workflow: ImmunoSEQ output held junction-only sequences without quality scores, so filtering differed. Some clones are missing from TCRdb's copy, which holds only in-frame ones; the method was immunoSEQ multiplex PCR. V and J calls and clone size are as listed in that table; D and trimming were resolved from the DNA. The data hold some 1.5 million clones, with 96% observed a single time. Study findings and constraints: In a handful of donors, around 5% of naive CD4 clonotypes appeared in common.

Sequenced: naive CD4+ T cells sorted from blood. Subset: CD45RA+ positively selected. The sequence was collected from a young man in good health. The chain carries TRBV30 and TRBJ1-5; D unresolved. CDR3 in DNA: TGTGCCTGGAATGCCGCCTTGAATCAGCCCCAGCATTTT. This sequence encodes CAWNAALNQPQHF.